This T cell receptor beta chain was obtained from a study of T cell responses to AZD1222 COVID-19 vaccine. Whole-study findings and limits: Spike as a whole was targeted by vaccine-associated CD4 TCRs, dominant at 160-218 and 743-854. The donor cohort was predominantly white British with a female majority, and clonal diversity may have been underestimated.

V dropped 4 bases and J dropped 8; count of bases not matched to a gene: 13. Germline-derived CDR1 and CDR2 are SGHTS and YDEGEE. The CDR3 is 16 residues long. Concerning this clone: What it binds is not known.

Assay used: immunoSEQ multiplex PCR; TCRdb lists only in-frame clones, some missing. The table shows some 170,000 clones, with 90% to 95% occurring only once. The receptor's source is an adult who received the AZD1222 COVID-19 vaccine. Specimen: peripheral blood, collected 28 days after the second AZD1222 dose. The genes are TRBV5-8 and TRBJ1-4; TRBD1 agrees at 8 bases. CDR3 amino acids: CASSRETGAVWEKLFF. The DNA of the CDR3 is TGTGCCAGCAGCCGCGAGACAGGGGCGGTTTGGGAAAAACTGTTTTTT.